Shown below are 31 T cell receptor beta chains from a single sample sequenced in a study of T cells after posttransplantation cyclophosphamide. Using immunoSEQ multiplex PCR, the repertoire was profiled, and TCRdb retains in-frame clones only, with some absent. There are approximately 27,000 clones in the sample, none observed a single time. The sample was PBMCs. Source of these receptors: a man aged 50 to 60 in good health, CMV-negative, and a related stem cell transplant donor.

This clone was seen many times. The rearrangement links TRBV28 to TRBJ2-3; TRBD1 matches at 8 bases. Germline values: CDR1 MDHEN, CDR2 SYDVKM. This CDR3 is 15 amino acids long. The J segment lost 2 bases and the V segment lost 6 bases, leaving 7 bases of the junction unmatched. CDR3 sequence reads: CASSYRTGSTDTQYF. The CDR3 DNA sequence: TGTGCCAGCAGCTATAGGACAGGGTCCACAGATACGCAGTATTTT.

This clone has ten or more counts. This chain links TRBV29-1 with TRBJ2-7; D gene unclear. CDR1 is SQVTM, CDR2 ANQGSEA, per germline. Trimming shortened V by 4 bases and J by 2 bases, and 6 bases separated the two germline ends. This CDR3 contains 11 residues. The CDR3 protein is CSVAVTYEQYF. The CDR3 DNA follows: TGCAGCGTTGCTGTTACCTACGAGCAGTACTTC.

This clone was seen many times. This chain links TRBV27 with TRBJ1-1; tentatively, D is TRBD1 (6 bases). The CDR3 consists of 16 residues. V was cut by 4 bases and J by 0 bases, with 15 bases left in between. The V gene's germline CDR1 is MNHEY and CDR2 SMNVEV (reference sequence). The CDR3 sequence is CASSSISGQLNTEAFF. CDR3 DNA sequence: TGTGCCAGCAGTTCCATCTCCGGACAGTTGAACACTGAAGCTTTCTTT.

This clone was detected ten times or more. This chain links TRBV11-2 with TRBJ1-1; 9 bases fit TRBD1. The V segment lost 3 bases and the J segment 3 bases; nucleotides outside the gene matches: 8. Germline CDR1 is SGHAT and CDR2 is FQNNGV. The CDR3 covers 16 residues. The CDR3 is CASSLWDRDLDTEAFF. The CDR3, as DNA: TGTGCCAGCAGCTTGTGGGACAGGGATTTGGACACTGAAGCTTTCTTT.

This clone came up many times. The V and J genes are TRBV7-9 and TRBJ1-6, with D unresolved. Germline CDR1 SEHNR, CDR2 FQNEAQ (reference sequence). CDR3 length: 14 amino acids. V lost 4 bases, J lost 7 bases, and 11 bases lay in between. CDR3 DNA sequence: TGTGCCAGCAGCTCCCGGGAGCGGAATTCACCCCTCCACTTT. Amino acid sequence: CASSSRERNSPLHF.

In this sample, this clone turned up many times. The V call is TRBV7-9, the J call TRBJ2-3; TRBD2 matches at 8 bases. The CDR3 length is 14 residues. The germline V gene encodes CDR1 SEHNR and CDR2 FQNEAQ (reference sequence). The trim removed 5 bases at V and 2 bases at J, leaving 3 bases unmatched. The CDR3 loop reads CASSRGLATDTQYF. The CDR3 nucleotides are TGTGCCAGCAGCCGTGGACTAGCCACAGATACGCAGTATTTT. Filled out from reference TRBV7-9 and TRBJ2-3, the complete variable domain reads DTGVSQNPRHKITKRGQNVTFRCDPISEHNRLYWYRQTLGQGPEFLTYFQNEAQLEKSRLLSDRFSAERPKGSFSTLEIQRTEQGDSAMYLCASSRGLATDTQYFGPGTRLTVL.

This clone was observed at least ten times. The CDR3 nucleotides are TGTGCCAGCAGCCGGACAGGCTACTATGGCTACACCTTC. Amino acids: CASSRTGYYGYTF. The chain employs TRBV14 and TRBJ1-2; 7 bases fit TRBD1. This CDR3 comprises 13 residues. The V and J ends lost 4 bases and 3 bases, in that order; junction bases with no gene match: 2. Germline V gives CDR1 SGHDN, CDR2 FVKESK.

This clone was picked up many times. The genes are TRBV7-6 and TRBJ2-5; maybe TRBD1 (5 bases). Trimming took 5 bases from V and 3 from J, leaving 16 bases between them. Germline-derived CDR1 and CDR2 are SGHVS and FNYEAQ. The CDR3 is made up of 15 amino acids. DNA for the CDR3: TGTGCCAGCAGCCCCTCGGCCCCAGGGAAAGAGACCCAGTACTTC. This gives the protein CASSPSAPGKETQYF.

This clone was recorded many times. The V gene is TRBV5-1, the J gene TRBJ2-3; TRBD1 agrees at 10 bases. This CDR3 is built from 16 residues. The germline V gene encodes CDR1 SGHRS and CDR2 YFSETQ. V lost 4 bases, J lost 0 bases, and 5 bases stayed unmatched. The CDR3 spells CASSLGQGVSTDTQYF. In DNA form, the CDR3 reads TGCGCCAGCAGCCTAGGACAGGGGGTAAGCACAGATACGCAGTATTTT.

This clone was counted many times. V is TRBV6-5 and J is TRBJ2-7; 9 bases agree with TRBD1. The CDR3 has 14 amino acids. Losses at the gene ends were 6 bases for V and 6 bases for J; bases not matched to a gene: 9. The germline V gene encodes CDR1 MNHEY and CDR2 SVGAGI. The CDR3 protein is CASSYGQGYGEQYF. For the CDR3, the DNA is TGTGCCAGCAGCTACGGACAGGGGTACGGCGAGCAGTACTTC.

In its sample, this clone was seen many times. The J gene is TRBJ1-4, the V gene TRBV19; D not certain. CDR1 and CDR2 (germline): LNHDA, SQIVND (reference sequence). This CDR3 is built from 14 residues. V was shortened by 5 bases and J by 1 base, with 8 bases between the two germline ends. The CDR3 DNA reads TGTGCCAGTAGTCCTCGGGTAACTAATGAAAAACTGTTTTTT. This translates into CASSPRVTNEKLFF.

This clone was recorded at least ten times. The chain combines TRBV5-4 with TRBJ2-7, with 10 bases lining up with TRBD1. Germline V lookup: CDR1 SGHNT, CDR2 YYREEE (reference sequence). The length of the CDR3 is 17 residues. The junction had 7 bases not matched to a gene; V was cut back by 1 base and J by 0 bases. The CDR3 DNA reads TGTGCCAGCAGCTTGCCACTTGGACAGGGGGGCTCCTACGAGCAGTACTTC. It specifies CASSLPLGQGGSYEQYF.

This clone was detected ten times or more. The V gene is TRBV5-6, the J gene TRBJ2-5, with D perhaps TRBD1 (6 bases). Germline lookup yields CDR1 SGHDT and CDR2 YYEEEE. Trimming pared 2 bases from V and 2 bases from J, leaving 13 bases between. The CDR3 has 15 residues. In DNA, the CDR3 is TGTGCCAGCAGCTTTGGGCCAGGGGATCAAGAGACCCAGTACTTC. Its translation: CASSFGPGDQETQYF.

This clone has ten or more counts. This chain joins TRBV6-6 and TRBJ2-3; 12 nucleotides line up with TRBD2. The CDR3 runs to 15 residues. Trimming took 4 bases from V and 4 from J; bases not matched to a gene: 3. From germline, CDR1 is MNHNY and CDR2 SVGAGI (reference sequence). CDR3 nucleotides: TGTGCCAGCAGTTTAGCTAGCGGGGGGGCAGATACGCAGTATTTT. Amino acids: CASSLASGGADTQYF.

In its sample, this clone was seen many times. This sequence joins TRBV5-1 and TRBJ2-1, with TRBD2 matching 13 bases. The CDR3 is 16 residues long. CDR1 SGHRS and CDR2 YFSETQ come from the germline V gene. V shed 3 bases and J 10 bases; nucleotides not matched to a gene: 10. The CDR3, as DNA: TGCGCCAGCAGCTACCCGGGACTAGCGGGATCGGGCGAGCAGTTCTTC. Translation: CASSYPGLAGSGEQFF.

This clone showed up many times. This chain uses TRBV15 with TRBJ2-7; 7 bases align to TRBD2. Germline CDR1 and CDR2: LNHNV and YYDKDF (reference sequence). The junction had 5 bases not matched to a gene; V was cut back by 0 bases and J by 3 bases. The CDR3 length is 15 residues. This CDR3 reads CATSRDSTSFYEQYF. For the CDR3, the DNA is TGTGCCACCAGCAGAGATTCGACTAGCTTCTACGAGCAGTACTTC.

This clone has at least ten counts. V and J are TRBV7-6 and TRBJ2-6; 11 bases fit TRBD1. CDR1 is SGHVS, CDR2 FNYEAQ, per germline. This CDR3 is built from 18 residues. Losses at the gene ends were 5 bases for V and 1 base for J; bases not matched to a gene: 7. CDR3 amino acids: CASSHGQGASSGANVLTF. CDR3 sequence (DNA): TGTGCCAGCAGCCACGGACAGGGGGCGTCATCTGGGGCCAACGTCCTGACTTTC.

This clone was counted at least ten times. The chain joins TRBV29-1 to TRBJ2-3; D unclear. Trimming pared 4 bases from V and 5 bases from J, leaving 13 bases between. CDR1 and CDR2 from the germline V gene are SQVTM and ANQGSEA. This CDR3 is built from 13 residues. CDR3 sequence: CSVVRQQQDTQYF. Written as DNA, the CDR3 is TGCAGCGTTGTTCGACAACAGCAAGATACGCAGTATTTT.

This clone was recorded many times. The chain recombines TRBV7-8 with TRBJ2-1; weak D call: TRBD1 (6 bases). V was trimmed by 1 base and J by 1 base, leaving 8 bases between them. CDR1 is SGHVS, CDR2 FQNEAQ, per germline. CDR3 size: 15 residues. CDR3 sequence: CASSLDRESYNEQFF. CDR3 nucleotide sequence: TGTGCCAGCAGCTTAGACAGGGAGTCCTACAATGAGCAGTTCTTC.

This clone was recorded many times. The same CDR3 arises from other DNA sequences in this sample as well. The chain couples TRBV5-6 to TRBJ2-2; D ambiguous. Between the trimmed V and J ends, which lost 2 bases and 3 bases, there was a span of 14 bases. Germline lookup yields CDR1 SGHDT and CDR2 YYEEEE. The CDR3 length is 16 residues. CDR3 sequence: CASSFSAAAYTGELFF. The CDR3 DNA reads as TGTGCCAGCAGCTTCAGTGCGGCAGCTTACACCGGGGAGCTGTTTTTT. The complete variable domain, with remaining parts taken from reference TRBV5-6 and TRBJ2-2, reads DAGVTQSPTHLIKTRGQQVTLRCSPKSGHDTVSWYQQALGQGPQFIFQYYEEEERQRGNFPDRFSGHQFPNYSSELNVNALLLGDSALYLCASSFSAAAYTGELFFGEGSRLTVL.

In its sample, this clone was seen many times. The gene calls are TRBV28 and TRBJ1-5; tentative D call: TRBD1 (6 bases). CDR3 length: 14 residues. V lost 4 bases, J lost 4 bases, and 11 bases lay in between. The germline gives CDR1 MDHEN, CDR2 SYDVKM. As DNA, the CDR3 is TGTGCCAGCAGTTCGGGACATAGTAATCAGCCCCAGCATTTT. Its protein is CASSSGHSNQPQHF.

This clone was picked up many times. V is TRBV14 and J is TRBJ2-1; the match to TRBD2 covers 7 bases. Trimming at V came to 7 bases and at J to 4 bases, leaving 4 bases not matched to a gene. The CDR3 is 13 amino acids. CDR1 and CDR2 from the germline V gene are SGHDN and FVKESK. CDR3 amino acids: CASNPSGYNEQFF. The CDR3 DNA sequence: TGTGCCAGCAATCCTAGCGGATACAATGAGCAGTTCTTC.

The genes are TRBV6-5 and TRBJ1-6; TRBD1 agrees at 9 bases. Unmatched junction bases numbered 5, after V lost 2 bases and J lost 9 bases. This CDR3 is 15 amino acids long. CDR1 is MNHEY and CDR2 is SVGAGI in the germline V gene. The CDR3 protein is CASSYDRGSGSPLHF. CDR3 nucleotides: TGTGCCAGCAGTTACGACAGGGGGTCGGGTTCACCCCTCCACTTT.

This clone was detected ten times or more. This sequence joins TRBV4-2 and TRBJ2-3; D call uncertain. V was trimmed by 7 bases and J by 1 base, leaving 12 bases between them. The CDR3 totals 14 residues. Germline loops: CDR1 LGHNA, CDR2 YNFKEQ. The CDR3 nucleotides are TGTGCCAGCACCGTTGACACCCGCACAGATACGCAGTATTTT. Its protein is CASTVDTRTDTQYF.

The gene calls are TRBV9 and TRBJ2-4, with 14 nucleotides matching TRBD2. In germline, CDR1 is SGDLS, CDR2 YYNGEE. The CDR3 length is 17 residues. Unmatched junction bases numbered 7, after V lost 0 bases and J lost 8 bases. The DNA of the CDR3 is TGTGCCAGCAGCGTAGGGGGGACTAGCGGGGGCGGGGACATTCAGTACTTC. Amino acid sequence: CASSVGGTSGGGDIQYF.

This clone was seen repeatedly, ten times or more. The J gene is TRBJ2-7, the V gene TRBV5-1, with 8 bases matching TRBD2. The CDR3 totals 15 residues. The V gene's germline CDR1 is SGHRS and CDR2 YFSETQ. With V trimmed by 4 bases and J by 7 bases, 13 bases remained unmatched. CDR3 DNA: TGCGCCAGCAGCCCGTTTGACAGCGGGAGCCGGGAGCAGTACTTC. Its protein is CASSPFDSGSREQYF.

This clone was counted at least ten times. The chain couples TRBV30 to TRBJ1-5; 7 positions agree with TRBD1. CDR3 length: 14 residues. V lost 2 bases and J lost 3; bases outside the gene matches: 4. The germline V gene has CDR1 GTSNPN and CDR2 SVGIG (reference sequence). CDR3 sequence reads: CAWSTGVINQPQHF. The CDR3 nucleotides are TGTGCCTGGAGTACAGGGGTCATCAATCAGCCCCAGCATTTT.

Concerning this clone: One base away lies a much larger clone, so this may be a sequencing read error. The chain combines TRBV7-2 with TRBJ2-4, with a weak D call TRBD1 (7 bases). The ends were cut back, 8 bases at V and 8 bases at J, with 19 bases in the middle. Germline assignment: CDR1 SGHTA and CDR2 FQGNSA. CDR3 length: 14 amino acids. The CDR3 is CASDPAARGDIQYF. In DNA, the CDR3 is TGTGCCAGCGACCCGGCGGCCAGGGGGGACATTCAGTACTTC.

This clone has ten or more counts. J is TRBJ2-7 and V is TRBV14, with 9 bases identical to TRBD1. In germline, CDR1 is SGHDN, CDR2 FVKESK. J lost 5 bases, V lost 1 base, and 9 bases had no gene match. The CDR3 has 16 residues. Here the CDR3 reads CASSQGWDRVTHEQYF. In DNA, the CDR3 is TGTGCCAGCAGCCAAGGCTGGGACAGGGTTACCCACGAGCAGTACTTC.

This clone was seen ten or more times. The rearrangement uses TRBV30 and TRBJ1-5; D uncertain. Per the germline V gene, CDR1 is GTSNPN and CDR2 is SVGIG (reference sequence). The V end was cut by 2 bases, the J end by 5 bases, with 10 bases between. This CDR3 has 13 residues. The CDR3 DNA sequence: TGTGCCTGGAGTTCGGGGAATGATCAGCCCCAGCATTTT. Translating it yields CAWSSGNDQPQHF.

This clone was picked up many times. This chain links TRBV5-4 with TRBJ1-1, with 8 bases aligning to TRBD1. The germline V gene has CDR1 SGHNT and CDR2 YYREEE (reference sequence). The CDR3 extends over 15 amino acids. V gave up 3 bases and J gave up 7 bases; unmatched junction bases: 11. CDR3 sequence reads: CASSSSTGAAGEAFF. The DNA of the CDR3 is TGTGCCAGCAGCTCCTCGACAGGGGCCGCAGGTGAAGCTTTCTTT.